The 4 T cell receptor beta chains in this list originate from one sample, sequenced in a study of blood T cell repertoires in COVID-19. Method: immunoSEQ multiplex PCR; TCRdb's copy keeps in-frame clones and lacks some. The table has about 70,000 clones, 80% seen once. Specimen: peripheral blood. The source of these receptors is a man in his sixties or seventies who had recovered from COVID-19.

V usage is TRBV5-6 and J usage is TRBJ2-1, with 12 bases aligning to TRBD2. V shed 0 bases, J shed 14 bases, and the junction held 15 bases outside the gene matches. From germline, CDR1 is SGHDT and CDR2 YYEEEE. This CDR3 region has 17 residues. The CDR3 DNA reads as TGTGCCAGCAGCTTGGGATATAATTTCGCTAGCGGGAGGGTGGAGTTCTTC. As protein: CASSLGYNFASGRVEFF.

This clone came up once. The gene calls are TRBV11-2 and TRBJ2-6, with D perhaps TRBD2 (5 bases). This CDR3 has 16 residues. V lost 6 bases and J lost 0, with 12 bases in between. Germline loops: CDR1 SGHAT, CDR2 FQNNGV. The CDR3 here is CASSYSGGSGANVLTF. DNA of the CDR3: TGTGCCAGCAGTTATTCCGGAGGCTCTGGGGCCAACGTCCTGACTTTC.

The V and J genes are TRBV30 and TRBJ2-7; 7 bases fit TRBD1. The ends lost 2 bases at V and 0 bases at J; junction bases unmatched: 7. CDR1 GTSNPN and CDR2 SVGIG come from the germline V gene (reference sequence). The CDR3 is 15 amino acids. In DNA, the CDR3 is TGTGCCTGGAGTTCGGGACAGTGGAGCTCCTACGAGCAGTACTTC. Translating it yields CAWSSGQWSSYEQYF.

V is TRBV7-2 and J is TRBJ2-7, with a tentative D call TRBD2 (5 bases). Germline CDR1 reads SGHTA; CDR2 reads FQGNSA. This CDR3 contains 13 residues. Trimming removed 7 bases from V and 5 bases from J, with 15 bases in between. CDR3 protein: CASTPRRRHEQYF. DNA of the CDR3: TGTGCCAGCACGCCCCGTAGGAGGCACGAGCAGTACTTC.